This TCR beta chain was sequenced during a study of shared clonotypes between healthy human individuals. Germline loops: CDR1 KGHSH, CDR2 LQKENI. V was clipped by 0 bases and J by 3 bases; unmatched bases: 5. The CDR3 runs 15 residues. Study-level results: The study generally estimated greater richness for naive than memory subsets.

As regards this clone: Its antigen is still unknown.

All donors were Caucasian adults living in Nashville, Tennessee. Libraries were prepared by immunoSEQ multiplex PCR; TCRdb keeps only in-frame clonotypes and omits some of them. The table has roughly 680,000 clones, around 70% seen once. V is TRBV18 and J is TRBJ2-7; TRBD1 agrees at 7 bases. This TCR was recovered from a woman in her twenties or thirties in good health. Sequenced input: memory CD4+ T cells sorted from blood. Subset specified: CD45RA-negative fraction. The CDR3: CASSPPQQGFYEQYF. The CDR3 nucleotides read TGTGCCAGCTCACCACCGCAACAGGGGTTCTACGAGCAGTACTTC.